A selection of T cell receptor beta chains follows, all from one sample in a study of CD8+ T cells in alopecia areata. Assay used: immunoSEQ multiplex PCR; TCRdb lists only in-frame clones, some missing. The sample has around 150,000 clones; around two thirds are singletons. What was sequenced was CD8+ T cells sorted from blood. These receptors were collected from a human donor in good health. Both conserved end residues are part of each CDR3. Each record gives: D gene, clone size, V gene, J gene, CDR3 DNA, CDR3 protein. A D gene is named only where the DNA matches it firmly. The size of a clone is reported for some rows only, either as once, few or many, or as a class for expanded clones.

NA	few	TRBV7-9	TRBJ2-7	TGTGCCAGCAGCTTAGCGCAAGGGGTCGGCGACGAGCAGTACTTC	CASSLAQGVGDEQYF
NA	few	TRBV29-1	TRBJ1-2	TGCAGCGTTGAAAGCAGGGTTGGCTACACCTTC	CSVESRVGYTF
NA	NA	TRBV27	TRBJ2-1	TGTGCCAGCAGTTTTTCGGAGTACAATGAGCAGTTCTTC	CASSFSEYNEQFF
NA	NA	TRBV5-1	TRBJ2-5	TGCGCCAGCAGCTTGGTCGGGCAAGAGACCCAGTACTTC	CASSLVGQETQYF
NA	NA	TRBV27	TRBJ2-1	TGTGCCAGCAGTTTACCAGGACTACCTTACATCAATGAGCAGTTCTTC	CASSLPGLPYINEQFF
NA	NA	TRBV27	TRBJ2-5	TGTGCCAGCAGTTTAGGAGCAGGGTCGGCTCGGCAGACCCAGTACTTC	CASSLGAGSARQTQYF
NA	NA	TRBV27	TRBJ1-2	TGTGCCAGCAGTCCATTAATGGCTGGAGGCTACACCTTC	CASSPLMAGGYTF
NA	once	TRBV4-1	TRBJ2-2	TGCGCCAGCAGCCACGGGGGAACCAGGGAGCTGTTTTTT	CASSHGGTRELFF
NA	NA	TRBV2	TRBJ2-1	TGTGCCAGCGGGCAGAATGAGCAGTTCTTC	CASGQNEQFF
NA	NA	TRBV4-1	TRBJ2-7	TGCGCCAGCAGCCCCTACACCAGCGGAGCCTACGAGCAGTACTTC	CASSPYTSGAYEQYF
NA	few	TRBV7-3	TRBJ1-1	TGTGCCAGCAGCCTCTCAGGGAATCATGCTGAAGCTTTCTTT	CASSLSGNHAEAFF
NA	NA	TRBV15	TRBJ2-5	TGTGCCACCAGCAGAGAGTGGCGGGAGACCCAGTACTTC	CATSREWRETQYF
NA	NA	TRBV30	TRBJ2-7	TGTGCCTCTGGACAGACAAGTTACGAGCAGTACTTC	CASGQTSYEQYF
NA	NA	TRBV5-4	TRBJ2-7	TGTGCCAGCAGCGGCAAGGTGGACTCCTCCCACGAGCAGTACTTC	CASSGKVDSSHEQYF
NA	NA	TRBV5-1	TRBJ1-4	TGCGCCAGCAGCTCGGAGATTAATGAAAAACTGTTTTTT	CASSSEINEKLFF
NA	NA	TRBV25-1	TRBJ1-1	TGTGCCAGCTTTGGGGGAGGGGAAGCTGAAGCTTTCTTT	CASFGGGEAEAFF
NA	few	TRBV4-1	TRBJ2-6	TGCGCCAGCAGCCAAGTAGCAGGGGCACCTTCTGGGGCCAACGTCCTGACTTTC	CASSQVAGAPSGANVLTF
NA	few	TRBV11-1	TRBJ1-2	TGTGCCAGCAGCTTGGACACCGGGACATCCGACTTCGAGGGCTACACCTTC	CASSLDTGTSDFEGYTF
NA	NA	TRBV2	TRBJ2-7	TGTGCCAGCAGTGAACCGAACTACGAGCAGTACTTC	CASSEPNYEQYF
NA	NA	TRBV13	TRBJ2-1	TGTGCCAGCAGCTTAGGTGCGCCAGATGAGCAGTTCTTC	CASSLGAPDEQFF
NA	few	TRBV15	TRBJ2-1	TGTGCCACCAGCTCCGAGAGGTCGGGGAACAATGAGCAGTTCTTC	CATSSERSGNNEQFF
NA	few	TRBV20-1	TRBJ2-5	TGCAGTGCTAGAGGGTGGGAGACCCAGTACTTC	CSARGWETQYF